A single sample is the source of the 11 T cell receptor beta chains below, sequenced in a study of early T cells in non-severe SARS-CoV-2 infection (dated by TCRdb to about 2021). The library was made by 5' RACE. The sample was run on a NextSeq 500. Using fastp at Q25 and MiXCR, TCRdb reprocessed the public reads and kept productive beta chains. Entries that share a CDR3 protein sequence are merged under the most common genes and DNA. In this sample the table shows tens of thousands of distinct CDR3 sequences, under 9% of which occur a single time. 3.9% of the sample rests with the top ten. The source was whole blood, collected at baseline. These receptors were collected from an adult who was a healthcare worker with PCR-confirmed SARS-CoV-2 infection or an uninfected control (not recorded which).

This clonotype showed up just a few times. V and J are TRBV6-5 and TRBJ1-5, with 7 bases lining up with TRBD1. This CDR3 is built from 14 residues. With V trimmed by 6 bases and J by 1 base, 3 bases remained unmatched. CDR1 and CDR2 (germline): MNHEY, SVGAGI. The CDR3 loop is CASRPDRSNQPQHF. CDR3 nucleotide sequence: TGTGCCAGCAGGCCGGACAGGAGCAATCAGCCCCAGCATTTT.

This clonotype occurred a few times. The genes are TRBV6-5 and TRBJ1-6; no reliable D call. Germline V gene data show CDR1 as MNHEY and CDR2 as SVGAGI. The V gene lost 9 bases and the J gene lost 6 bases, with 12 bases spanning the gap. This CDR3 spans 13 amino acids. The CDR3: CARPREFNSPLHF. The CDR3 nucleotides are TGTGCCAGACCGAGGGAGTTTAATTCACCCCTCCACTTT.

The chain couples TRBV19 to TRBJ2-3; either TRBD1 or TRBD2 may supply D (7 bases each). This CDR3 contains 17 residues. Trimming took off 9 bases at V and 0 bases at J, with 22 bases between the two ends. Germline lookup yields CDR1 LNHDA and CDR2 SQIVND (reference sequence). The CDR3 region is CASRNRGGSGSTDTQYF. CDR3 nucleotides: TGTGCCAGCAGGAACAGGGGCGGTAGCGGGAGCACAGATACGCAGTATTTT.

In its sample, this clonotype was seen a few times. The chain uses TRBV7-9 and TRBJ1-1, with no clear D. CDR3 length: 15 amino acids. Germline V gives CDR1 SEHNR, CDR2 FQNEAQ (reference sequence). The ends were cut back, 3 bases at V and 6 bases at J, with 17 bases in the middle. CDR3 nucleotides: TGTGCCAGCAGCTTTTGGACTGCTCGGTTGGCTGAAGCTTTCTTT. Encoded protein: CASSFWTARLAEAFF.

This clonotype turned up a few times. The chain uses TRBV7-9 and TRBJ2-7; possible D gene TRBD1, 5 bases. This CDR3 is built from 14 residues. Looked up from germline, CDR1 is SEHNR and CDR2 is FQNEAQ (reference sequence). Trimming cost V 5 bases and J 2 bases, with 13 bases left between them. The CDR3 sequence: CASSPRELPYEQYF. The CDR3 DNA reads TGTGCCAGCAGCCCCAGGGAACTCCCCTACGAGCAGTACTTC.

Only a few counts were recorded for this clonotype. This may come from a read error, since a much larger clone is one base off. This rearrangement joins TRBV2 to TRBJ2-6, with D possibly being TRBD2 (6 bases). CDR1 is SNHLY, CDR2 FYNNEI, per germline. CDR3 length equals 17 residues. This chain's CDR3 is CASSVLAPRSGANALTF. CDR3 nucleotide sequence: TGTGCCAGCAGTGTACTAGCCCCCCGATCTGGGGCCAACGCCCTGACTTTC. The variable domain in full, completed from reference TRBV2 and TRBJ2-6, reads EPEVTQTPSHQVTQMGQEVILRCVPISNHLYFYWYRQILGQKVEFLVSFYNNEISEKSEIFDDQFSVERPDGSNFTLKIRSTKLEDSAMYFCASSVLAPRSGANALTFGAGSRLTVL.

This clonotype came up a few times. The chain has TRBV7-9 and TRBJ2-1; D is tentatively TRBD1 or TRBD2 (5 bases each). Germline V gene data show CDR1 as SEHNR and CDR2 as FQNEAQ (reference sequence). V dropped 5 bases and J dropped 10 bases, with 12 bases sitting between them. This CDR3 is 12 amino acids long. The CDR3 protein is CASSHGASEQFF. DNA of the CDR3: TGTGCCAGCAGCCATGGGGCTAGCGAGCAGTTCTTC. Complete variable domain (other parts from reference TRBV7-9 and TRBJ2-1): DTGVSQNPRHKITKRGQNVTFRCDPISEHNRLYWYRQTLGQGPEFLTYFQNEAQLEKSRLLSDRFSAERPKGSFSTLEIQRTEQGDSAMYLCASSHGASEQFFGPGTRLTVL.

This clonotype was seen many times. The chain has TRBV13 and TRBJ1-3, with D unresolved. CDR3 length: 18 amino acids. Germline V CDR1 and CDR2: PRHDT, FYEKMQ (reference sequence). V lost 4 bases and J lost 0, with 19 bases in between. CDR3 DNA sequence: TGTGCCAGCAGCTCCCAAAAGGATTCCCTTCTCTCTGGAAACACCATATATTTT. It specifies CASSSQKDSLLSGNTIYF.

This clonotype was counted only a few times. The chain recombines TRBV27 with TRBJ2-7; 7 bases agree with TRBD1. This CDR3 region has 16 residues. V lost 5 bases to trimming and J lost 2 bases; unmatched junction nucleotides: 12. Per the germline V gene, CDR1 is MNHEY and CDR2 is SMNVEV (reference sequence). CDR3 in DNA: TGTGCCAGCAGTGCCTCACAGGGGCCGGTGCCCTACGAGCAGTACTTC. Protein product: CASSASQGPVPYEQYF.

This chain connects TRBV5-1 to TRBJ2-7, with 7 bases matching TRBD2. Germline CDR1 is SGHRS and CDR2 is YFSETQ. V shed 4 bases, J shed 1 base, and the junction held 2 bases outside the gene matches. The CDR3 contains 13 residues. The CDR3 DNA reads TGCGCCAGCAGCCGGGAGGATTCCTACGAGCAGTACTTC. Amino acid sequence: CASSREDSYEQYF.

CDR3 in amino acids: CATSGLSSYNEQFF. The CDR3 nucleotides are TGTGCCACCAGTGGCCTGAGCTCCTACAATGAGCAGTTCTTC. The chain has TRBV24-1 and TRBJ2-1; no clear D gene. Between the trimmed V and J ends, which lost 5 bases and 0 bases, there was a span of 7 bases. The CDR3 is 14 residues long. From germline, CDR1 is KGHDR and CDR2 SFDVKD.